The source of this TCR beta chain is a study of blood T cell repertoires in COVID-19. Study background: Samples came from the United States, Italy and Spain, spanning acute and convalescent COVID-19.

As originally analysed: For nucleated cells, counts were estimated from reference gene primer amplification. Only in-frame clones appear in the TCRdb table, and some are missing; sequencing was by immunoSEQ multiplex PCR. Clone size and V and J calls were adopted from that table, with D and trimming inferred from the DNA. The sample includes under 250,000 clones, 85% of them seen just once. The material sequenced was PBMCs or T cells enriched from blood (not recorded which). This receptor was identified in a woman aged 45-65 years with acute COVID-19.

In nucleotides, the CDR3 is TGTGCCAGCAGTTCCCGGACAGGGGGAAGTTCACCCCTCCACTTT. This encodes CASSSRTGGSSPLHF. The V gene is TRBV27, the J gene TRBJ1-6, with TRBD1 matching 10 bases. CDR1 MNHEY and CDR2 SMNVEV come from the germline V gene (reference sequence). The V segment lost 4 bases and the J segment 9 bases; nucleotides outside the gene matches: 6. The CDR3 totals 15 residues.